Detailed here is one T cell receptor (beta chain). Antigen unknown. With V trimmed by 4 bases and J by 1 base, 6 bases remained unmatched. CDR1 and CDR2 (germline): SGHKS, YYEKEE (reference sequence). The CDR3 consists of 16 residues. The sample belongs to a study of T cells in Graves' hyperthyroidism and ophthalmopathy. Study-level points and caveats: A model of 13 V-J pairs discriminated ophthalmopathy from stable hyperthyroidism. Blood shared most expanded thyroid clonotypes above 0.001.

The TCR beta CDR3 regions underwent amplification using RNA transcripts as the source. The primer set for the first-round RT-PCR of the TCR CDR3 was HTBI. TCRdb reprocessed the multiplex PCR reads via MiXCR and lists one record per CDR3 protein. The data contain roughly 720,000 distinct CDR3 sequences, around 16% of them seen just once; the ten biggest clones take up around 15%. The sequence was obtained from a man aged 45-65 years with Graves' hyperthyroidism. V gene TRBV5-5 combines with J gene TRBJ1-5; TRBD1 agrees at 9 bases. Material: blood. The CDR3 sequence is CASSRRGQGSNQPQHF. For the CDR3, the DNA is TGTGCCAGCAGCAGGAGAGGACAGGGGAGCAATCAGCCCCAGCATTTT.